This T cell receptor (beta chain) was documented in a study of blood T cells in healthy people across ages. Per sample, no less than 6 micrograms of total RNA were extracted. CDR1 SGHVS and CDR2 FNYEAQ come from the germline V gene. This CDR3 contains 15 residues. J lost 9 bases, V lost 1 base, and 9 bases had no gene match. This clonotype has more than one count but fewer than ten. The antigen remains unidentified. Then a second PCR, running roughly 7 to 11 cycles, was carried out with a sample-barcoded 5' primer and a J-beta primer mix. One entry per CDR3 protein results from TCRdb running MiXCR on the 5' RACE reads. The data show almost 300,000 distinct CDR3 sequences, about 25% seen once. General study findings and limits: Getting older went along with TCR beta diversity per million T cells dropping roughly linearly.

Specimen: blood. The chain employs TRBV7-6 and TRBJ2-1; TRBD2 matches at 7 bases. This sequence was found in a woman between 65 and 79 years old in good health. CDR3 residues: CASSLERTSGVEQFF. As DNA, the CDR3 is TGTGCCAGCAGCTTAGAGAGGACTAGTGGGGTTGAGCAGTTCTTC.